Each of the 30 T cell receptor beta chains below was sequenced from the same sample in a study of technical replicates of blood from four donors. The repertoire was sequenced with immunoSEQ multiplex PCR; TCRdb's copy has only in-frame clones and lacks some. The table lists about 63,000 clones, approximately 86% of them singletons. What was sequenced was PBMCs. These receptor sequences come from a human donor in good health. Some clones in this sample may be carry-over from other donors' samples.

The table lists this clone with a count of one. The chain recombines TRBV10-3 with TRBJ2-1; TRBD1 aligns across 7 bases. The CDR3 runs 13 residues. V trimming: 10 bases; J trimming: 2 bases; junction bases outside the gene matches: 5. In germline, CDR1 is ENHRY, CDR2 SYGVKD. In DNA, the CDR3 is TGTGCCACCCGGGACAGCACCTACAATGAGCAGTTCTTC. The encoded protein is CATRDSTYNEQFF.

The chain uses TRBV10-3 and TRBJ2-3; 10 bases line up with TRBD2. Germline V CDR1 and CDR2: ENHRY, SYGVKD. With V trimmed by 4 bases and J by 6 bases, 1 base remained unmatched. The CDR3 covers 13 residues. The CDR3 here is CAISGGLADTQYF. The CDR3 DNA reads TGTGCCATCAGTGGGGGACTAGCGGATACGCAGTATTTT.

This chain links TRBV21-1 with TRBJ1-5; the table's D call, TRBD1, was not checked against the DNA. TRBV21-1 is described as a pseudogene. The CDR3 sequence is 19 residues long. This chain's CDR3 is CASSKEARGLKAQDQPQHF. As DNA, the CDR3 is TGTGCCAGCAGCAAAGAAGCCAGGGGGCTCAAGGCTCAGGATCAGCCCCAGCATTTT.

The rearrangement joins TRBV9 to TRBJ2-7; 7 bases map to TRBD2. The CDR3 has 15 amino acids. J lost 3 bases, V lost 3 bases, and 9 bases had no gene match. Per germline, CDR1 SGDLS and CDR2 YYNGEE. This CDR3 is CASSAGEGPYYEQYF. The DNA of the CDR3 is TGTGCCAGCAGCGCGGGGGAGGGACCATACTACGAGCAGTACTTC. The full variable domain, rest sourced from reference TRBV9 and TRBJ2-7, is DSGVTQTPKHLITATGQRVTLRCSPRSGDLSVYWYQQSLDQGLQFLIQYYNGEERAKGNILERFSAQQFPDLHSELNLSSLELGDSALYFCASSAGEGPYYEQYFGPGTRLTVT.

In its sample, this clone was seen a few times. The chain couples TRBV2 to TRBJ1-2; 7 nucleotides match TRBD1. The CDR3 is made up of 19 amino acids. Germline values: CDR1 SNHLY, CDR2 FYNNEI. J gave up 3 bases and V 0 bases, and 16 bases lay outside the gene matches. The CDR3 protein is CASSEALGRQGSGDYGYTF. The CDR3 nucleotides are TGTGCCAGCAGTGAAGCGCTTGGGAGACAGGGATCAGGGGACTATGGCTACACCTTC.

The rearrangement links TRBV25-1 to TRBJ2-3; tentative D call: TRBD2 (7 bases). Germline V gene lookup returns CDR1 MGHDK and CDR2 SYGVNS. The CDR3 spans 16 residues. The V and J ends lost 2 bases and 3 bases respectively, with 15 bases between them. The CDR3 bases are TGTGCCAGCAGTGAAAGGGGGGGGGCCCGGACAGATACGCAGTATTTT. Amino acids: CASSERGGARTDTQYF.

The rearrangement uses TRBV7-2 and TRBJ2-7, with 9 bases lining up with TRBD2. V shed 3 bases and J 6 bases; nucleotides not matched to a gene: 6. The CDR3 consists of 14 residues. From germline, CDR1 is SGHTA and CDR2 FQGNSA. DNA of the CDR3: TGTGCCAGCAGCTTGGTAGCGGGGGCCCGCGAGCAGTACTTC. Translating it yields CASSLVAGAREQYF.

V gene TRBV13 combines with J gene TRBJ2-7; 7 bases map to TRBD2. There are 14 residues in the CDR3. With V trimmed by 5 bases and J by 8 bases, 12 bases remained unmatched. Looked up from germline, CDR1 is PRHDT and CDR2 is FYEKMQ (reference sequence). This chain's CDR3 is CASSPGEGATKQYF. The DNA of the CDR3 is TGTGCCAGCAGCCCGGGGGAGGGAGCTACGAAGCAGTACTTC.

The CDR3, as DNA: TGTGCCAGCAGCTTAGTTGGCGGGAGTAGGGAGCAGTTCTTC. It specifies CASSLVGGSREQFF. This rearrangement joins TRBV7-8 to TRBJ2-1; 7 bases agree with TRBD2. Germline CDR1 is SGHVS and CDR2 is FQNEAQ. This CDR3 comprises 14 residues. V gave up 1 base and J gave up 10 bases; unmatched junction bases: 7.

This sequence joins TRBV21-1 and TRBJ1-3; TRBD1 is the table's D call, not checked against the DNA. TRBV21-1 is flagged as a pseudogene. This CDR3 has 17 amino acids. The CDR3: CASSKGGTGYSGNTIYF. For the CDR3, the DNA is TGTGCCAGCAGCAAAGGAGGGACAGGCTACTCTGGAAACACCATATATTTT.

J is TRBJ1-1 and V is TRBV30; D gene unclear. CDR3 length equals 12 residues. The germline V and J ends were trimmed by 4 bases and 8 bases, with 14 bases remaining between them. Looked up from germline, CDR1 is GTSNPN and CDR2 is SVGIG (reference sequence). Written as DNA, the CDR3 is TGTGCCTGGACCCCCGGGAGGCGGGAAGCTTTCTTT. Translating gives CAWTPGRREAFF.

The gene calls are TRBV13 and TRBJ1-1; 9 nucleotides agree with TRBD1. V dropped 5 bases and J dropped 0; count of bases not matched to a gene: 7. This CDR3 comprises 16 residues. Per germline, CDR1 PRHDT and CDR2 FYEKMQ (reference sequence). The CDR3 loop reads CASSPQRQGVNTEAFF. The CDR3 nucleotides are TGTGCCAGCAGCCCACAAAGACAGGGGGTGAACACTGAAGCTTTCTTT.

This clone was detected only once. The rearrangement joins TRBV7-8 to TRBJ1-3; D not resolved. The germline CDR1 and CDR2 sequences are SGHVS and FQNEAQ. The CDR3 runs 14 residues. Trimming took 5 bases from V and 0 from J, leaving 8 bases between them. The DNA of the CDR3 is TGTGCCAGCAGCCCCGGGGACTCTGGAAACACCATATATTTT. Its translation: CASSPGDSGNTIYF.

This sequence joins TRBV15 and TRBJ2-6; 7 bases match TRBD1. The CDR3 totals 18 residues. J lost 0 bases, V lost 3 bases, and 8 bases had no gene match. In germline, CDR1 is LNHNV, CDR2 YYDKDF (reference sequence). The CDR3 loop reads CATSRERQGSSGANVLTF. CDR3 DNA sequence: TGTGCCACCAGCAGGGAAAGACAGGGTAGCTCTGGGGCCAACGTCCTGACTTTC.

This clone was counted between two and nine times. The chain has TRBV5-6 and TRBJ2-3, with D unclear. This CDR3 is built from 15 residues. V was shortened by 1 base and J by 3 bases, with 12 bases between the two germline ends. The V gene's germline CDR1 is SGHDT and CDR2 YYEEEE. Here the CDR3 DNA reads TGTGCCAGCAGCTTGTTCGTAGTCTCTACAGATACGCAGTATTTT. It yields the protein CASSLFVVSTDTQYF.

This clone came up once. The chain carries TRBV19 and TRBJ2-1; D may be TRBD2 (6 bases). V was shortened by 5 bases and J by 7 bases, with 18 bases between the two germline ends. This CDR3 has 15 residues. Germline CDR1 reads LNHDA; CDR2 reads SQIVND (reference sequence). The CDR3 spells CASSRRILAQNEQFF. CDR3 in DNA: TGTGCCAGTAGTCGCCGAATACTAGCCCAAAATGAGCAGTTCTTC.

In DNA form, the CDR3 reads TGTGCCAGCTCACCAGGACAGGGCAACACCGGGGAGCTGTTTTTT. Residues: CASSPGQGNTGELFF. The rearrangement joins TRBV18 to TRBJ2-2, with TRBD1 matching over 8 bases. This CDR3 region has 15 residues. The junction had 1 base not matched to a gene; V was cut back by 2 bases and J by 2 bases. The germline CDR1 and CDR2 sequences are KGHSH and LQKENI. Together with reference TRBV18 and TRBJ2-2, the CDR3 gives the full variable domain: NAGVMQNPRHLVRRRGQEARLRCSPMKGHSHVYWYRQLPEEGLKFMVYLQKENIIDESGMPKERFSAEFPKEGPSILRIQQVVRGDSAAYFCASSPGQGNTGELFFGEGSRLTVL.

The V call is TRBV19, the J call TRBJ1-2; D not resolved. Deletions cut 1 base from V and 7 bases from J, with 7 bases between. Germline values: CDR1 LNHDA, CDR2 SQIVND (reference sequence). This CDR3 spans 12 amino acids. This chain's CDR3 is CASSIAGLGYTF. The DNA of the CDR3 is TGTGCCAGTAGTATAGCGGGTCTTGGCTACACCTTC.

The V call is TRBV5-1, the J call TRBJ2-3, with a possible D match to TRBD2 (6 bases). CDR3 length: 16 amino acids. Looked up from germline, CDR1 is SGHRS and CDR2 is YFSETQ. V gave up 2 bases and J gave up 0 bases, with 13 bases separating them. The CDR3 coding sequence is TGCGCCAGCAGCTTACTCGGGGGAACTAGCACAGATACGCAGTATTTT. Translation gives CASSLLGGTSTDTQYF.

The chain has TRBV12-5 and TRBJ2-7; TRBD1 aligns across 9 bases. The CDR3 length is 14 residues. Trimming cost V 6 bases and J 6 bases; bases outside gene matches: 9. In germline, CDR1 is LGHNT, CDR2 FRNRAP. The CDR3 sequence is CASGRTGEPREQYF. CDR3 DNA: TGTGCTAGTGGCCGGACAGGGGAGCCCCGCGAGCAGTACTTC.

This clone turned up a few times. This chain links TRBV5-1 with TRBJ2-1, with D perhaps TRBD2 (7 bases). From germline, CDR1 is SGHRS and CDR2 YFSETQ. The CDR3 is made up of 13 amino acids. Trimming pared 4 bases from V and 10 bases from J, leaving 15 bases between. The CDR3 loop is CASSLWGGQEQFF. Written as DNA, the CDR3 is TGCGCCAGCAGCCTGTGGGGGGGGCAGGAGCAGTTCTTC.

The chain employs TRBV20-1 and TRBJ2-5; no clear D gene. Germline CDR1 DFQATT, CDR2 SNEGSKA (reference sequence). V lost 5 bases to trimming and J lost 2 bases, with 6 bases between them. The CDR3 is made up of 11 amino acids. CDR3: CSAGRQETQYF. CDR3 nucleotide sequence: TGCAGTGCTGGCCGACAAGAGACCCAGTACTTC.

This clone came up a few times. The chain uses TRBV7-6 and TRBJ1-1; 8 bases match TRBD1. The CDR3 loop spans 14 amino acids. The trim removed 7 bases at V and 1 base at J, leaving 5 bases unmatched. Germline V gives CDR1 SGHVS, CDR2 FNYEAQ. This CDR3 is CASTPQGANTEAFF. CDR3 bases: TGTGCCAGCACCCCGCAGGGGGCGAACACTGAAGCTTTCTTT.

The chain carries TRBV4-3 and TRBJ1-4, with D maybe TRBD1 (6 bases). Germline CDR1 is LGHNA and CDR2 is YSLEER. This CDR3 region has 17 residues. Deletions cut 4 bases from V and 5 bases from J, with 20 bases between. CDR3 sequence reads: CASSPRGGQLVNEKLFF. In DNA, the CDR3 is TGCGCCAGCAGCCCCAGGGGAGGGCAACTCGTGAATGAAAAACTGTTTTTT.

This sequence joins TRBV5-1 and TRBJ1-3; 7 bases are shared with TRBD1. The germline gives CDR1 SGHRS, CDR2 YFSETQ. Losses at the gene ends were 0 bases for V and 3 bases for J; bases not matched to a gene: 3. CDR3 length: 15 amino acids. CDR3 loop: CASSLEGAVGNTIYF. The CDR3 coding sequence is TGCGCCAGCAGCTTGGAGGGGGCTGTTGGAAACACCATATATTTT.

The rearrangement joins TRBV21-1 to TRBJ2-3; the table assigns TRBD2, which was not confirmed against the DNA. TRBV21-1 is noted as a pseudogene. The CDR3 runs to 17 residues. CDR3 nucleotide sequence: TGTGCCAGCAGCAAAACTAAGGGACTAGCGGTCCTGAATACGCAGTATTTT. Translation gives CASSKTKGLAVLNTQYF.

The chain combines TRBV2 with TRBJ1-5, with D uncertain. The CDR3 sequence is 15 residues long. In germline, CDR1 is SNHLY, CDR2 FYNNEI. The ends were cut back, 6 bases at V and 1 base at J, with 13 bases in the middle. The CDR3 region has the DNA TGTGCCAGCAGGGCGGGCGGGGTGAGCAATCAGCCCCAGCATTTT. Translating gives CASRAGGVSNQPQHF.

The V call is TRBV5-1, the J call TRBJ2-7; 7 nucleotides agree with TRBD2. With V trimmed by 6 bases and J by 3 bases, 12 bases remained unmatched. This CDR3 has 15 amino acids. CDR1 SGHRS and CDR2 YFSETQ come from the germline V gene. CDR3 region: CASKASGTMDYEQYF. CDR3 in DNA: TGCGCCAGCAAAGCCTCCGGGACTATGGACTACGAGCAGTACTTC. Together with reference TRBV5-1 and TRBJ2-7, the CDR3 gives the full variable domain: KAGVTQTPRYLIKTRGQQVTLSCSPISGHRSVSWYQQTPGQGLQFLFEYFSETQRNKGNFPGRFSGRQFSNSRSEMNVSTLELGDSALYLCASKASGTMDYEQYFGPGTRLTVT.

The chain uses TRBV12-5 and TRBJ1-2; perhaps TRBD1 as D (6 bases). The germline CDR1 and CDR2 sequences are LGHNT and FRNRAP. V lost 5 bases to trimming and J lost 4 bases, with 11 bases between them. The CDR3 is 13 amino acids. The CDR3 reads CASGEGGFYGYTF. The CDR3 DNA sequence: TGTGCTAGTGGTGAGGGGGGGTTCTATGGCTACACCTTC.

CDR3 nucleotides: TGTGCCAGCAGCTTAACCGGGACAGGGGGAAGCTCTGGAAACACCATATATTTT. Its translation: CASSLTGTGGSSGNTIYF. This chain connects TRBV27 to TRBJ1-3, with 11 bases matching TRBD1. V gave up 6 bases and J gave up 0 bases; unmatched junction bases: 10. The CDR3 is made up of 18 amino acids. Germline-derived CDR1 and CDR2 are MNHEY and SMNVEV (reference sequence).